The clone carrying this T cell receptor (beta chain) was seen a few times. The germline V gene encodes CDR1 MNHEY and CDR2 SVGAGI. This CDR3 comprises 13 residues. J gave up 7 bases and V 6 bases, and 9 bases lay outside the gene matches. Seattle patients were enrolled while actively infected and followed longitudinally. Study processing details: Quantification of nucleated cells was approximated via reference gene primer amplification. TCRdb's copy holds only in-frame clones and misses some; the assay was immunoSEQ multiplex PCR. That table is the source of V, J and clone size, and D and trimming were worked out from the DNA. Among hundreds of thousands of clones listed, 86% were seen once. The sample is drawn from a study of blood T cell repertoires in COVID-19.

The sequenced material came from peripheral blood. The source is a man between 45 and 60 years old with COVID-19, enrolled during active disease. This sequence joins TRBV6-5 and TRBJ2-7; 7 bases fit TRBD2. This CDR3 reads CASRRLALEEQYF. The CDR3 nucleotides are TGTGCCAGCAGGAGACTAGCACTAGAGGAGCAGTACTTC.